This T cell receptor (beta chain) was documented in a study of T cells in localized non-small cell lung cancer. For this clone: The antigen remains unidentified.

The study, taken as a whole, reports: Patients showing higher blood T cell density tended to see longer overall survival. Among the top 100 tumor clones, a median about 57 appeared in adjacent lung. Among the tissues sampled, uninvolved adjacent lung had the highest T cell clonality, above tumor. Analysis by sequencing included only one tumor region, so heterogeneity remains possible.

Trimming stripped 5 bases from V and 2 bases from J, with 8 bases between. The germline CDR1 and CDR2 sequences are SGHTA and FQGNSA. The CDR3 runs to 13 residues. The protocol was immunoSEQ multiplex PCR, while the TCRdb copy is restricted to in-frame clones and leaves out a portion. The sample has fewer than 100,000 clones, 87% seen once. The material sequenced was peripheral blood, taken before any cancer treatment. The TCR was taken from a man aged 40 to 70 with stage I squamous cell lung carcinoma. The rearrangement uses TRBV7-2 and TRBJ2-3; TRBD1 is a possible D gene (5 bases). For the CDR3, the DNA is TGTGCCAGCAGCCGCAGGGCCACAGATACGCAGTATTTT. It is translated as CASSRRATDTQYF.